Listed here is a single T cell receptor beta chain. In this sample, this clonotype turned up many times. It has no known antigen specificity. Base qualities are not at hand, and no much larger clone is one base apart. The time point label here, explained by the study, means: sample taken at primary tumor resection. Whole RNA extracted from tumor and nontumor lung tissue, or from cryopreserved PBMC samples, was used for TCR sequencing without cell sorting. Donors were 70 or so patients with early-stage, untreated non-small cell lung cancer from the lung TRACERx cohort. Patients were selected for TCR sequencing only if sufficient RNA was available from at least two tumor regions. The sample is drawn from a study of spatial heterogeneity in lung cancer (dated by TCRdb to the late 2010s). Context from the whole study: More beta-chain than alpha-chain transcripts were consistently detected, likely reflecting higher beta-chain transcript abundance. In the raw uncorrected reads, each unique combination of TCR and UMI appeared more than ten times on average. At surgery, both alpha and beta chains were TCR-sequenced in 200 to 250 tumor regions, 64 matched nontumor lung samples and some 56 PBMC samples. TCR alpha and beta repertoires were quantitatively compared across multiple tumor regions, matched nontumor lung and blood in non-small cell lung cancer. TCR repertoire features were related to nonsynonymous mutation counts determined by whole-exome sequencing of tumor tissue.

V was cut back by 4 bases and J by 2 bases, leaving a gap of 11 bases between them. Taken from cysteine to phenylalanine, the CDR3 has 14 residues. This entry keeps only the CDR3 DNA: 42 bases, framed from base 1. CDR1 and CDR2 are read off the germline V gene as KGHSH and LQKENI. The library was obtained by 5' RACE. Sequencing took place on a NextSeq 500. In the TCR library protocol, a unique molecular identifier was attached to each TCR cDNA molecule so that PCR and sequencing errors could be corrected. From the authors' description of their analysis: TCR identification, UMI-based error correction and CDR3 extraction were performed with Decombinator tools. TCRs above a frequency of 2 per 1,000, corresponding to the top 1% of the tumor frequency distribution, were defined as expanded. Each repertoire was subsampled 100 times to 5,000 TCRs, after which Renyi diversity was computed with the R vegan package. CDR3 similarity networks were built from amino acid triplet string-kernel similarity, with CDR3s being connected when pairwise similarity was above 0.82. The public reads were reanalyzed by TCRdb: fastp trimming at Q25, MiXCR alignment, in-frame beta chains only. Each CDR3 protein gets just one entry, which takes the most common genes and DNA from the rows behind it. The V and J calls were not made by the authors but by TCRdb's processing. Recorded for this sample are approximately 10,000 distinct CDR3 sequences; around 15% of them occurred a single time. The ten largest make up less than 65% of the sample.

The paper as a whole reports these results and caveats: Additional single-cell paired TCR alpha and beta sequencing was considered necessary to confirm, at a functional level, the hypothesis that regional TCRs recognize regional mutations. Ubiquitous expanded tumor TCRs were detected in blood more often at tumor resection than at routine follow-up.

The sequences come from PBMCs, collected at surgery. The TCR sequence derives from a male donor with early-stage non-small cell lung cancer. The V gene is TRBV18 and the J gene is TRBJ2-5; there is no confident call for the D gene. CDR3 protein: CASSLTLSQETQYF. At the DNA level, the sequence is TGTGCCAGCTCACTCACACTCTCTCAAGAGACCCAGTACTTC. The variable domain in full, with residues beyond the CDR3 obtained from the reference TRBV18 and TRBJ2-5 genes, is NAGVMQNPRHLVRRRGQEARLRCSPMKGHSHVYWYRQLPEEGLKFMVYLQKENIIDESGMPKERFSAEFPKEGPSILRIQQVVRGDSAAYFCASSLTLSQETQYFGPGTRLLVL.